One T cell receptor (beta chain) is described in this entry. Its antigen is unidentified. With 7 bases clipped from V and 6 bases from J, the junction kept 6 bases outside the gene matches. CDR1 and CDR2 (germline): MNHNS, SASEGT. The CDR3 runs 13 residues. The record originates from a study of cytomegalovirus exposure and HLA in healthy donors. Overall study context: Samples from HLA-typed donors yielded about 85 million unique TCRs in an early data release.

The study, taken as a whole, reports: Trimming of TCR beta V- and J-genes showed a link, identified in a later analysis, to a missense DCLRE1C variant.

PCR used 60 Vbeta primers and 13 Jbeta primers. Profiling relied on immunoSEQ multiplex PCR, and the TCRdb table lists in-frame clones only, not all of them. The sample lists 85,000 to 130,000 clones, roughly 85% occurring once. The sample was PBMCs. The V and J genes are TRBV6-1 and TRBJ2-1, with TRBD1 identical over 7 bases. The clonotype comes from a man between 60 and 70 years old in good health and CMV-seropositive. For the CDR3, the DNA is TGTGCCAGCAAAGAGTCAGGGGGCAATGAGCAGTTCTTC. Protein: CASKESGGNEQFF.